These 29 T cell receptor beta chains share one sample of origin, sequenced in a study of PD-L1 blockade in urothelial cancer. Sequencing was performed with immunoSEQ multiplex PCR; in TCRdb, only in-frame clones are kept and a portion is missing. The data hold 100,000 to 150,000 clones, with roughly 86% observed a single time. Indicated time point: peripheral blood 6 weeks after treatment start. This sample comprised PBMCs, obtained around atezolizumab (anti-PD-L1) treatment. The receptors come from a man between 50 and 59 years old with urothelial cancer.

V gene TRBV18 combines with J gene TRBJ1-1; D might be TRBD1 (6 bases). CDR1 is KGHSH, CDR2 LQKENI, per germline. V lost 2 bases and J lost 0, with 13 bases in between. The CDR3 totals 16 residues. CDR3 bases: TGTGCCAGCTCACCAATCAGGGGTACATTGAACACTGAAGCTTTCTTT. This codes for CASSPIRGTLNTEAFF.

This chain joins TRBV5-1 and TRBJ1-3; D unresolved. CDR1 SGHRS and CDR2 YFSETQ come from the germline V gene. V lost 5 bases and J lost 7, with 13 bases in between. There are 13 residues in the CDR3. The CDR3 here is CASSSPSSNTIYF. The CDR3 bases are TGCGCCAGCAGTTCCCCGAGTTCCAACACCATATATTTT.

The J gene is TRBJ2-7, the V gene TRBV10-3, with D possibly TRBD1 on 6 matching bases. Per germline, CDR1 ENHRY and CDR2 SYGVKD. This CDR3 comprises 15 residues. V lost 3 bases and J lost 4, with 16 bases in between. The CDR3 DNA reads TGTGCCATCAGTGACGGGAACAGGGAAGGATACGAGCAGTACTTC. Protein: CAISDGNREGYEQYF.

The chain couples TRBV27 to TRBJ1-1, with D unclear. Trimming left V 6 bases short and J 3 bases short, with 8 bases between. Germline V gene lookup returns CDR1 MNHEY and CDR2 SMNVEV (reference sequence). There are 12 residues in the CDR3. This CDR3 reads CASSHVDTEAFF. DNA for the CDR3: TGTGCCAGCAGCCATGTAGACACTGAAGCTTTCTTT.

The rearrangement joins TRBV6-1 to TRBJ2-5; 10 nucleotides match TRBD2. Germline CDR1 MNHNS, CDR2 SASEGT. Losses at the gene ends were 10 bases for V and 4 bases for J; bases not matched to a gene: 12. The CDR3 runs 15 residues. CDR3 sequence reads: CATTGGLAGVETQYF. The DNA for the CDR3 is TGTGCCACTACCGGGGGGCTAGCGGGAGTAGAGACCCAGTACTTC.

J is TRBJ1-3 and V is TRBV6-5; D perhaps matches TRBD1 (6 bases). The germline V and J ends were trimmed by 8 bases and 4 bases, with 12 bases remaining between them. The germline gives CDR1 MNHEY, CDR2 SVGAGI. CDR3 size: 13 residues. The CDR3 nucleotides read TGTGCCAGCGCAGGGGAACAGGGAAACACCATATATTTT. Translating it yields CASAGEQGNTIYF.

This chain links TRBV19 with TRBJ2-3, with D possibly being TRBD1 (6 bases). CDR1 and CDR2 (germline): LNHDA, SQIVND (reference sequence). The V gene lost 8 bases and the J gene lost 5 bases, with 11 bases spanning the gap. The CDR3 runs to 12 residues. CDR3 nucleotide sequence: TGTGCCAGTGGACAGATCCGAGATACGCAGTATTTT. Amino acid sequence: CASGQIRDTQYF. Using reference TRBV19 and TRBJ2-3 for the parts outside the CDR3, the full variable domain is DGGITQSPKYLFRKEGQNVTLSCEQNLNHDAMYWYRQDPGQGLRLIYYSQIVNDFQKGDIAEGYSVSREKKESFPLTVTSAQKNPTAFYLCASGQIRDTQYFGPGTRLTVL.

The J gene is TRBJ2-7, the V gene TRBV18, with TRBD1 matching 7 bases. The trim removed 3 bases at V and 4 bases at J, leaving 15 bases unmatched. The CDR3 is 17 amino acids. CDR1 and CDR2 (germline): KGHSH, LQKENI. CDR3 amino acids: CASSPLSPQGNPYEQYF. For the CDR3, the DNA is TGTGCCAGCTCACCGCTGTCCCCACAGGGGAACCCTTACGAGCAGTACTTC.

CDR3 protein: CASSFTLAGDTGELFF. The CDR3 nucleotides are TGCGCCAGCAGCTTTACACTAGCGGGAGACACCGGGGAGCTGTTTTTT. The V gene is TRBV5-1, the J gene TRBJ2-2, with TRBD2 matching 11 bases. Germline V gene lookup returns CDR1 SGHRS and CDR2 YFSETQ. This CDR3 has 16 residues. The V segment lost 2 bases and the J segment 3 bases; nucleotides outside the gene matches: 3. Full variable domain (rest looked up from reference TRBV5-1 and TRBJ2-2): KAGVTQTPRYLIKTRGQQVTLSCSPISGHRSVSWYQQTPGQGLQFLFEYFSETQRNKGNFPGRFSGRQFSNSRSEMNVSTLELGDSALYLCASSFTLAGDTGELFFGEGSRLTVL.

The chain carries TRBV28 and TRBJ1-3, with 7 bases aligning to TRBD1. J gave up 11 bases and V 2 bases, and 6 bases lay outside the gene matches. Germline V lookup: CDR1 MDHEN, CDR2 SYDVKM. This CDR3 is built from 13 residues. CDR3 nucleotides: TGTGCCAGCAGTTTAGGAGTAACAGGGGCCATATATTTT. Translated, it gives CASSLGVTGAIYF.

The CDR3, as DNA: TGTGCCAGCTCACCACAAGGGAGCGGATACTCCTACAATGAGCAGTTCTTC. As protein: CASSPQGSGYSYNEQFF. This chain joins TRBV18 and TRBJ2-1; possible D gene TRBD2, 5 bases. The CDR3 length is 17 residues. Germline CDR1 reads KGHSH; CDR2 reads LQKENI. V shed 1 base and J shed 0 bases, with 13 bases lying between them.

This clone was detected only once. This sequence joins TRBV5-1 and TRBJ2-5; the match to TRBD2 covers 7 bases. V lost 1 base and J lost 1; bases outside the gene matches: 4. The CDR3 covers 15 residues. Looked up from germline, CDR1 is SGHRS and CDR2 is YFSETQ. The CDR3 nucleotides read TGCGCCAGCAGCTTGTTCCTAGCGGCCCAAGAGACCCAGTACTTC. Protein: CASSLFLAAQETQYF.

As to this clone: One end of the junction varies from germline; a read error may be responsible. The chain is built from TRBV5-8 and TRBJ1-6; D call uncertain. This CDR3 region has 13 residues. CDR1 and CDR2 (germline): SGHTS, YDEGEE. The CDR3 sequence: CASRLGRNSPLHF. The CDR3 nucleotides are TGTGCCAGCAGGTTGGGCCGGAATTCACCCCTCCACTTT.

This clone has just a few counts. The chain uses TRBV30 and TRBJ2-3, with 7 bases matching TRBD2. J lost 3 bases, V lost 0 bases, and 9 bases had no gene match. The length of the CDR3 is 16 residues. CDR1 GTSNPN and CDR2 SVGIG come from the germline V gene (reference sequence). The CDR3 bases are TGTGCCTGGAGTGTACTCGCGGGAGAGGGGACAGATACGCAGTATTTT. It yields the protein CAWSVLAGEGTDTQYF.

The chain recombines TRBV30 with TRBJ1-6, with TRBD1 matching over 7 bases. J lost 6 bases, V lost 3 bases, and 8 bases had no gene match. Germline loops: CDR1 GTSNPN, CDR2 SVGIG (reference sequence). CDR3 length equals 15 residues. CDR3 bases: TGTGCCTGGAGGGGAGGACAGGCCCCTAATTCACCCCTCCACTTT. Amino acids: CAWRGGQAPNSPLHF.

The chain has TRBV7-9 and TRBJ2-7, with 10 positions matching TRBD1. In germline, CDR1 is SEHNR, CDR2 FQNEAQ (reference sequence). V shed 7 bases and J 4 bases; nucleotides not matched to a gene: 4. The length of the CDR3 is 13 residues. CDR3: CASTGTGVYEQYF. The CDR3 nucleotides read TGTGCCAGCACGGGGACAGGGGTGTACGAGCAGTACTTC.

The J gene is TRBJ2-5, the V gene TRBV7-3, with 9 bases fitting TRBD2. The trim removed 5 bases at V and 2 bases at J, leaving 9 bases unmatched. This CDR3 is 16 amino acids long. Germline V gene sequence: CDR1 SGHTA, CDR2 FQGTGA. CDR3 sequence reads: CASSPLRAGGQETQYF. The CDR3, as DNA: TGTGCCAGCAGCCCCCTGAGAGCGGGAGGTCAAGAGACCCAGTACTTC.

This sequence joins TRBV5-4 and TRBJ2-1; a weak D match, TRBD2 (6 bases). The CDR3 length is 15 residues. Germline V gene sequence: CDR1 SGHNT, CDR2 YYREEE (reference sequence). Trimming left V 5 bases short and J 4 bases short, with 16 bases between. In DNA form, the CDR3 reads TGTGCCAGCAGGCCCGCTACCGGGAGTTACAATGAGCAGTTCTTC. This gives the protein CASRPATGSYNEQFF.

This clone was seen only once. V is TRBV27 and J is TRBJ2-2, with TRBD2 identical over 11 bases. V was clipped by 4 bases and J by 3 bases; unmatched bases: 10. Per the germline V gene, CDR1 is MNHEY and CDR2 is SMNVEV (reference sequence). This CDR3 contains 18 residues. DNA of the CDR3: TGTGCCAGCAGTTCCCATTCCCAACTAGCGGGGGACACCGGGGAGCTGTTTTTT. Translated: CASSSHSQLAGDTGELFF.

The J gene is TRBJ1-1, the V gene TRBV19, with D possibly being TRBD1 (5 bases). Trimming cost V 3 bases and J 0 bases, with 11 bases left between them. CDR3 length equals 15 residues. Per germline, CDR1 LNHDA and CDR2 SQIVND (reference sequence). The CDR3 bases are TGTGCCAGTAGTATGGGGGGAGCCATGAACACTGAAGCTTTCTTT. Translated: CASSMGGAMNTEAFF. The entire variable domain, with the rest obtained from reference TRBV19 and TRBJ1-1, is as follows: DGGITQSPKYLFRKEGQNVTLSCEQNLNHDAMYWYRQDPGQGLRLIYYSQIVNDFQKGDIAEGYSVSREKKESFPLTVTSAQKNPTAFYLCASSMGGAMNTEAFFGQGTRLTVV.

The V gene is TRBV7-2, the J gene TRBJ1-2, with unresolved D. Germline CDR1 is SGHTA and CDR2 is FQGNSA. The CDR3 spans 13 residues. V lost 5 bases and J lost 8, with 15 bases in between. CDR3 sequence reads: CASSTKVLLGYTF. DNA for the CDR3: TGTGCCAGCAGCACAAAAGTCCTACTAGGCTACACCTTC.

The chain combines TRBV2 with TRBJ1-1; the match to TRBD1 covers 8 bases. This CDR3 contains 14 residues. Germline loops: CDR1 SNHLY, CDR2 FYNNEI. Trimming cost V 4 bases and J 1 base; bases outside gene matches: 2. DNA of the CDR3: TGTGCCAGCAGTGGACAGGGGACGAACACTGAAGCTTTCTTT. Encoded protein: CASSGQGTNTEAFF.

The CDR3 region is CASTSVAGVGDTQYF. CDR3 bases: TGTGCCAGCACCTCCGTGGCGGGAGTAGGAGATACGCAGTATTTT. The chain employs TRBV7-3 and TRBJ2-3, with TRBD2 identical over 7 bases. Looked up from germline, CDR1 is SGHTA and CDR2 is FQGTGA. The CDR3 spans 15 residues. The ends lost 7 bases at V and 5 bases at J; junction bases unmatched: 12.

This clone was seen only once. J is TRBJ1-5 and V is TRBV7-2; 8 positions agree with TRBD1. V shed 3 bases and J 4 bases; nucleotides not matched to a gene: 14. The V gene's germline CDR1 is SGHTA and CDR2 FQGNSA. This CDR3 is 18 amino acids long. CDR3 sequence (DNA): TGTGCCAGCAGCTTTAGTTCTCAAACAGGGGGAGGAAATCAGCCCCAGCATTTT. Protein sequence: CASSFSSQTGGGNQPQHF. The full variable domain, completed using reference TRBV7-2 and TRBJ1-5, is GAGVSQSPSNKVTEKGKDVELRCDPISGHTALYWYRQSLGQGLEFLIYFQGNSAPDKSGLPSDRFSAERTGGSVSTLTIQRTQQEDSAVYLCASSFSSQTGGGNQPQHFGDGTRLSIL.

This rearrangement joins TRBV29-1 to TRBJ2-3; TRBD1 agrees at 9 bases. Germline CDR1 and CDR2: SQVTM and ANQGSEA. This CDR3 comprises 15 residues. After removal of 4 bases from V and 1 base from J, the junction contained 6 bases not matched to a gene. CDR3 nucleotide sequence: TGCAGCGTTGGCCGCCGGACAGGGGGCACAGATACGCAGTATTTT. Amino acids: CSVGRRTGGTDTQYF.

CDR3 coding DNA: TGTGCCAGCAGCCCAGGGCGGGGGATCTCCTACGAGCAGTACTTC. Translation gives CASSPGRGISYEQYF. V usage is TRBV28 and J usage is TRBJ2-7; 7 nucleotides line up with TRBD2. The trim removed 6 bases at V and 0 bases at J, leaving 8 bases unmatched. This CDR3 has 15 amino acids. Germline lookup yields CDR1 MDHEN and CDR2 SYDVKM.

V gene TRBV29-1 combines with J gene TRBJ2-7, with TRBD1 as a possible D gene (5 bases). Germline lookup yields CDR1 SQVTM and CDR2 ANQGSEA. The V and J ends lost 4 bases and 5 bases respectively, with 9 bases between them. The CDR3 has 11 residues. The CDR3 sequence: CSVGDSHEQYF. CDR3 in DNA: TGCAGCGTTGGCGACAGCCACGAGCAGTACTTC.

This chain connects TRBV5-6 to TRBJ1-1; D unresolved. The CDR3 runs to 15 residues. V gave up 2 bases and J gave up 3 bases, with 14 bases separating them. CDR1 is SGHDT, CDR2 YYEEEE, per germline. CDR3 nucleotide sequence: TGTGCCAGCAGCTTTCGAGGAAGGAAGGACACTGAAGCTTTCTTT. It codes for CASSFRGRKDTEAFF.

This clone has more than one count but fewer than ten. J is TRBJ1-2 and V is TRBV2; D uncertain. The CDR3 has 13 amino acids. CDR1 is SNHLY and CDR2 is FYNNEI in the germline V gene. Trimming took 7 bases from V and 4 from J, leaving 13 bases between them. CDR3 region: CASIPVTAYGYTF. The DNA of the CDR3 is TGTGCCAGCATTCCTGTTACTGCCTATGGCTACACCTTC.